The clone carrying this T cell receptor beta chain showed up many times. Antigen: not known. Patients were excluded because of uncontrolled infection, other autoimmune disease, pregnancy or lactation. These data are taken from a study of T cells in Graves' hyperthyroidism and ophthalmopathy. Study-wide findings and caveats: With a median lead of approximately 6.4 months before onset, the model predicted ophthalmopathy. Patients with ophthalmopathy were separated from those with stable hyperthyroidism by a 13 V-J model.

CDR3 length equals 12 residues. The germline V and J ends were trimmed by 5 bases and 4 bases, with 6 bases remaining between them. CDR1 is MNHEY and CDR2 is SVGEGT in the germline V gene. Amplification yielded TCR beta CDR3 regions, with RNA transcripts as the source. When the TCR CDR3 underwent first-round RT-PCR, the HTBI primer set was used. MiXCR was run by TCRdb on the multiplex PCR reads, yielding one entry per CDR3 protein. The table lists 350,000 to 400,000 distinct CDR3 sequences, 11% to 15% of them singletons. The TCR originated in a woman aged 55-70 years with Graves' hyperthyroidism. Sequencing was carried out using blood. The chain combines TRBV6-2 or TRBV6-3 with TRBJ2-1; D uncertain. CDR3 sequence reads: CASSDGYNEQFF. The CDR3 DNA follows: TGTGCCAGCAGTGACGGTTACAATGAGCAGTTCTTC.